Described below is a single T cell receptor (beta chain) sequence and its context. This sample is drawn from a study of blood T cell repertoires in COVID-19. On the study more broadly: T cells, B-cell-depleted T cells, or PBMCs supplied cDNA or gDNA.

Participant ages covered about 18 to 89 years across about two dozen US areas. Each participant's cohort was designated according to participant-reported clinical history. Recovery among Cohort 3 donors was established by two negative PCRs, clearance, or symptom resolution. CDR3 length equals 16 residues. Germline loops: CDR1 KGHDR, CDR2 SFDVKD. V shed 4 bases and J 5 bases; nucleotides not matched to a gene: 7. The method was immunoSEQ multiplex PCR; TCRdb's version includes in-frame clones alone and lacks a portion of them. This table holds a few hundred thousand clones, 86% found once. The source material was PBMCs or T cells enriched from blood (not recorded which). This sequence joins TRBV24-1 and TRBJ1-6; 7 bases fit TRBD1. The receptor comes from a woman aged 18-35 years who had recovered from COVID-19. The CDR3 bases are TGTGCCACCAGTGACCGAAACAGGGGAAATAATTCACCCCTCCACTTT. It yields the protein CATSDRNRGNNSPLHF.